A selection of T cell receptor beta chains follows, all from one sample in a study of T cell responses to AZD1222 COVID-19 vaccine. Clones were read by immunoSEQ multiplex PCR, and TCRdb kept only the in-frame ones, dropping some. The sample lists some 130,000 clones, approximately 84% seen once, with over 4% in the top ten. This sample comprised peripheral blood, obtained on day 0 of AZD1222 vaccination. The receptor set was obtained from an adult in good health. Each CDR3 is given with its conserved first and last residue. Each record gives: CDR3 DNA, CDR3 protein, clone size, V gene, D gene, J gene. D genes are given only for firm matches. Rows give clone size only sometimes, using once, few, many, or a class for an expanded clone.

CDR3 DNA: TGTGCCAGCAGCTTTATTAGTTCTAAAGAGCAGTACTTC
CDR3 protein: CASSFISSKEQYF
clone size: NA
V gene: TRBV11-2
D gene: NA
J gene: TRBJ2-7

CDR3 DNA: TGTGCCAGCAGTTTAGACATGAGGGATTTTGGCTACACCTTC
CDR3 protein: CASSLDMRDFGYTF
clone size: NA
V gene: TRBV28
D gene: NA
J gene: TRBJ1-2

CDR3 DNA: TGTGCCAGCAGTTCCCCTATGGGGATCACAGATACGCAGTATTTT
CDR3 protein: CASSSPMGITDTQYF
clone size: NA
V gene: TRBV28
D gene: NA
J gene: TRBJ2-3

CDR3 DNA: TGCGCCAGCAGTCCATACAGCGGGACGTGGGGCTACGAGCAGTACTTC
CDR3 protein: CASSPYSGTWGYEQYF
clone size: NA
V gene: TRBV23-1
D gene: TRBD2
J gene: TRBJ2-7

CDR3 DNA: TGTGCCAGTAGTGAGGCCAGGGGCGGGATTGACGAGCAGTACTTC
CDR3 protein: CASSEARGGIDEQYF
clone size: NA
V gene: TRBV19
D gene: NA
J gene: TRBJ2-7

CDR3 DNA: TGTGCCAGCAGCTTAGATGGGACGGGCTCAACCTACAATGAGCAGTTCTTC
CDR3 protein: CASSLDGTGSTYNEQFF
clone size: NA
V gene: TRBV7-6
D gene: NA
J gene: TRBJ2-1

CDR3 DNA: TGTGCCTGGAGTTTGAATAGCAATCAGCCCCAGCATTTT
CDR3 protein: CAWSLNSNQPQHF
clone size: once
V gene: TRBV30
D gene: NA
J gene: TRBJ1-5

CDR3 DNA: TGTGCCAGCAGCTTAAAGTACACCGGGGAGCTGTTTTTT
CDR3 protein: CASSLKYTGELFF
clone size: NA
V gene: TRBV7-6
D gene: NA
J gene: TRBJ2-2

CDR3 DNA: TGTGCCAGTAGTCCCCGGACAGGGGGCAGTTGGGGGACTGAAGCTTTCTTT
CDR3 protein: CASSPRTGGSWGTEAFF
clone size: NA
V gene: TRBV19
D gene: TRBD1
J gene: TRBJ1-1

CDR3 DNA: TGTGCCAGCAGTGAGTGGGGGTTTGAAGCTTTCTTT
CDR3 protein: CASSEWGFEAFF
clone size: NA
V gene: TRBV6-1
D gene: NA
J gene: TRBJ1-1

CDR3 DNA: TGCGCCAGCAGCTTGTCTACCTCAGGTGGCAGGTACAATGAGCAGTTCTTC
CDR3 protein: CASSLSTSGGRYNEQFF
clone size: NA
V gene: TRBV5-1
D gene: NA
J gene: TRBJ2-1

CDR3 DNA: TGTGCCAGCAGTCTTTCTCAGGGGGCCCACACTGAAGCTTTCTTT
CDR3 protein: CASSLSQGAHTEAFF
clone size: NA
V gene: TRBV6-5
D gene: TRBD1
J gene: TRBJ1-1

CDR3 DNA: TGTGCCAGCAGCCAACGGATTCTCCCGCAGGCTCATTCACCCCTCCACTTT
CDR3 protein: CASSQRILPQAHSPLHF
clone size: NA
V gene: TRBV11-2
D gene: NA
J gene: TRBJ1-6

CDR3 DNA: TGTGCCAGCAGCTCAAGTGGGACAGGGGTAGGGGAGCAGTACTTC
CDR3 protein: CASSSSGTGVGEQYF
clone size: NA
V gene: TRBV9
D gene: TRBD1
J gene: TRBJ2-7

CDR3 DNA: TGTGCCAGCAGCTACCTTGGGGTTAACTATGGCTACACCTTC
CDR3 protein: CASSYLGVNYGYTF
clone size: NA
V gene: TRBV7-2
D gene: NA
J gene: TRBJ1-2

CDR3 DNA: TGTGCCAGCAGTTCCGCGGGGGGGGAAACCGGGGAGCTGTTTTTT
CDR3 protein: CASSSAGGETGELFF
clone size: once
V gene: TRBV11-2
D gene: TRBD2
J gene: TRBJ2-2

CDR3 DNA: TGTGCCAGCAGTCTCCAGGGGGAGAAGGGAGCGTCACCCCTCCACTTT
CDR3 protein: CASSLQGEKGASPLHF
clone size: NA
V gene: TRBV27
D gene: TRBD1
J gene: TRBJ1-6

CDR3 DNA: TGCGCCAGCAGCCAAGGGTGGGCTAGCGGGGTCTATGAGCAGTTCTTC
CDR3 protein: CASSQGWASGVYEQFF
clone size: NA
V gene: TRBV4-1
D gene: TRBD2
J gene: TRBJ2-1

CDR3 DNA: TGTGCCAGCAGTATACTCTCCGGGGGTCGCAATCAGCCCCAGCATTTT
CDR3 protein: CASSILSGGRNQPQHF
clone size: NA
V gene: TRBV2
D gene: NA
J gene: TRBJ1-5

CDR3 DNA: TGTGCCAGTAGTACGAATACGGGACAGGGTGATCAGCCCCAGCATTTT
CDR3 protein: CASSTNTGQGDQPQHF
clone size: NA
V gene: TRBV19
D gene: TRBD1
J gene: TRBJ1-5

CDR3 DNA: TGTGCCAGCAGTGAAGGGACCCTGGGGAGGACTGAAGCTTTCTTT
CDR3 protein: CASSEGTLGRTEAFF
clone size: NA
V gene: TRBV6-1
D gene: NA
J gene: TRBJ1-1

CDR3 DNA: TGTGCCAGCAGCCCCGGGGGGGGAGCCACTGAAGCTTTCTTT
CDR3 protein: CASSPGGGATEAFF
clone size: NA
V gene: TRBV7-6
D gene: NA
J gene: TRBJ1-1